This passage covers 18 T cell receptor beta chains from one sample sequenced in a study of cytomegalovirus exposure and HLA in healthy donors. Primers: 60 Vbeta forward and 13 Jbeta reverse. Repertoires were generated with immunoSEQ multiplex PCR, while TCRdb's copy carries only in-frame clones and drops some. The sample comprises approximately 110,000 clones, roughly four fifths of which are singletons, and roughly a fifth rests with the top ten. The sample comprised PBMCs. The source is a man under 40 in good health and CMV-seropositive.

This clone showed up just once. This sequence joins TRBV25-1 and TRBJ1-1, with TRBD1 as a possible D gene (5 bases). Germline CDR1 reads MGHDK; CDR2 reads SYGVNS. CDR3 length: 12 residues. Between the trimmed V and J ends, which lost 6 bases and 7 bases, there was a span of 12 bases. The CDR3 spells CASSEMGLEAFF. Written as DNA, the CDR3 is TGTGCCAGCAGCGAAATGGGACTTGAAGCTTTCTTT.

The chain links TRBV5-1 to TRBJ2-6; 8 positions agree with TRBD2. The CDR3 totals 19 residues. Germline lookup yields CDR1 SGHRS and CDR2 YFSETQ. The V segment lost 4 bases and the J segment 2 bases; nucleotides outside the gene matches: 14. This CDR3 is CASSAAPPGLAAGANVLTF. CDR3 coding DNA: TGCGCCAGCAGCGCCGCCCCTCCCGGACTAGCTGCTGGGGCCAACGTCCTGACTTTC. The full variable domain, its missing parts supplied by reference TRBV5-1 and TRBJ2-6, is KAGVTQTPRYLIKTRGQQVTLSCSPISGHRSVSWYQQTPGQGLQFLFEYFSETQRNKGNFPGRFSGRQFSNSRSEMNVSTLELGDSALYLCASSAAPPGLAAGANVLTFGAGSRLTVL.

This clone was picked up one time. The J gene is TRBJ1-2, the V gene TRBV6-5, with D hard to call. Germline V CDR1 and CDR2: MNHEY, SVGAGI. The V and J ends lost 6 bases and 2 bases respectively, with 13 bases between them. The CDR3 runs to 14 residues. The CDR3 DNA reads TGTGCCAGCAGCCCGGCAGGTTGGAACTATGGCTACACCTTC. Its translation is CASSPAGWNYGYTF.

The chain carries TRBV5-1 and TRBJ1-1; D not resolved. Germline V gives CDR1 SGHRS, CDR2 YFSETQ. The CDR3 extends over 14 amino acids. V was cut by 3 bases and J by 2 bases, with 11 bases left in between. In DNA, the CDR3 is TGCGCCAGCAGCTGGGGAGCAGCAAACACTGAAGCTTTCTTT. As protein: CASSWGAANTEAFF.

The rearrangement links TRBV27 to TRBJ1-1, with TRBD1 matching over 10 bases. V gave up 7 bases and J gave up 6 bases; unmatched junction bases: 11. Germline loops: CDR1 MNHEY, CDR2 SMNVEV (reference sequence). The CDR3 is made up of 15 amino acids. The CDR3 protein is CASNDRGRRLPEAFF. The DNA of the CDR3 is TGTGCCAGCAATGACAGGGGGCGAAGGTTGCCTGAAGCTTTCTTT.

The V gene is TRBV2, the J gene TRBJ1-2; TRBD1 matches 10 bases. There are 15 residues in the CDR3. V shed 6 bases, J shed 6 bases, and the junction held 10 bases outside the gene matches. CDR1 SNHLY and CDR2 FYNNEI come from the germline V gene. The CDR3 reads CASSGGDRGLNGYTF. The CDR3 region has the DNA TGTGCCAGCAGCGGGGGGGACAGGGGTTTAAATGGCTACACCTTC. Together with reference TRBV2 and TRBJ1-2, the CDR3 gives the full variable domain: EPEVTQTPSHQVTQMGQEVILRCVPISNHLYFYWYRQILGQKVEFLVSFYNNEISEKSEIFDDQFSVERPDGSNFTLKIRSTKLEDSAMYFCASSGGDRGLNGYTFGSGTRLTVV.

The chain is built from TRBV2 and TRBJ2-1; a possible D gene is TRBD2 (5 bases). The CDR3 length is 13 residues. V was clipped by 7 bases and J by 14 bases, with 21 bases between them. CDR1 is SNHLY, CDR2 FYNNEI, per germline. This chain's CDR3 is CASNTDLAGFEFF. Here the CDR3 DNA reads TGTGCCAGCAACACGGACCTAGCCGGGTTTGAGTTCTTC.

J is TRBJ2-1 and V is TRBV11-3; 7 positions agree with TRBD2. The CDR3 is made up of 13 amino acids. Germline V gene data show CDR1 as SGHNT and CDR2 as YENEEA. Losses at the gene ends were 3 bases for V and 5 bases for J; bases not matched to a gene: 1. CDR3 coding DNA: TGTGCCAGCAGCTTTGGGGGGGACAATGAGCAGTTCTTC. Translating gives CASSFGGDNEQFF. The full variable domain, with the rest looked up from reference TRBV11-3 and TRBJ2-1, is EAGVVQSPRYKIIEKKQPVAFWCNPISGHNTLYWYLQNLGQGPELLIRYENEEAVDDSQLPKDRFSAERLKGVDSTLKIQPAELGDSAVYLCASSFGGDNEQFFGPGTRLTVL.

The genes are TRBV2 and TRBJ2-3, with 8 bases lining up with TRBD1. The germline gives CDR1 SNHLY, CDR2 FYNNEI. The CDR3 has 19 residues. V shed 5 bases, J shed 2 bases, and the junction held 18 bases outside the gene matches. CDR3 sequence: CASSYQGAFLLPLTDTQYF. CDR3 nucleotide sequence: TGTGCCAGCAGTTACCAGGGGGCCTTCCTCTTACCACTCACAGATACGCAGTATTTT.

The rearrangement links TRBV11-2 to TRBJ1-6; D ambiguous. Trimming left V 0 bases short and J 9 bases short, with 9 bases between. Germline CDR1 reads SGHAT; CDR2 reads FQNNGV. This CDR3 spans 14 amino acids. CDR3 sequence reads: CASSLDRDTSPLHF. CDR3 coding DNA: TGTGCCAGCAGCTTAGATCGGGATACTTCACCCCTCCACTTT.

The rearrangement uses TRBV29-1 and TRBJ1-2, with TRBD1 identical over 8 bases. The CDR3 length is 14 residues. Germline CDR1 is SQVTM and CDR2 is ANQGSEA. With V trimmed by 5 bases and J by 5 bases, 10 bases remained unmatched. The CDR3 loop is CSVSDRAAQYGYTF. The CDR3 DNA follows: TGCAGCGTTTCGGACAGGGCGGCTCAGTATGGCTACACCTTC.

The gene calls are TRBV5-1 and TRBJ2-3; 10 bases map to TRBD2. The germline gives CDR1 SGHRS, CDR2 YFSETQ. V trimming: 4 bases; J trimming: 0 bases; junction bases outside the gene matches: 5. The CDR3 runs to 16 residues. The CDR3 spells CASSLGLAASTDTQYF. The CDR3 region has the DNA TGCGCCAGCAGCCTTGGACTAGCGGCTAGCACAGATACGCAGTATTTT.

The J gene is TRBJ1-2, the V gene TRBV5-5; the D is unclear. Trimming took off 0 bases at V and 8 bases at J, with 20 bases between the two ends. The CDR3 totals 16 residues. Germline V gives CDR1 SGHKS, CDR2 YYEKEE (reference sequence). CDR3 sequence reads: CASSLDLGFLVSGYTF. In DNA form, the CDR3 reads TGTGCCAGCAGCTTGGACCTTGGCTTTCTGGTTAGCGGCTACACCTTC.

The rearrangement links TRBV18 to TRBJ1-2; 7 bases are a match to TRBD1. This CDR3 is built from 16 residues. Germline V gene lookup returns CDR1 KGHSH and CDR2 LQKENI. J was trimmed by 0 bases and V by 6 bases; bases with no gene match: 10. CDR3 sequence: CASSPRQQGANYGYTF. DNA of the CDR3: TGTGCCAGCTCTCCTCGCCAGCAGGGGGCTAACTATGGCTACACCTTC.

For the CDR3, the DNA is TGTGCCAGCAGCCCCCAGATCGACGGGATCCGGTGGACCTATGGCTACACCTTC. Protein product: CASSPQIDGIRWTYGYTF. The chain links TRBV9 to TRBJ1-2; D remains unclear. The germline V and J ends were trimmed by 4 bases and 4 bases, with 26 bases remaining between them. The CDR3 covers 18 residues. Germline assignment: CDR1 SGDLS and CDR2 YYNGEE. The full variable domain, rest sourced from reference TRBV9 and TRBJ1-2, is DSGVTQTPKHLITATGQRVTLRCSPRSGDLSVYWYQQSLDQGLQFLIQYYNGEERAKGNILERFSAQQFPDLHSELNLSSLELGDSALYFCASSPQIDGIRWTYGYTFGSGTRLTVV.

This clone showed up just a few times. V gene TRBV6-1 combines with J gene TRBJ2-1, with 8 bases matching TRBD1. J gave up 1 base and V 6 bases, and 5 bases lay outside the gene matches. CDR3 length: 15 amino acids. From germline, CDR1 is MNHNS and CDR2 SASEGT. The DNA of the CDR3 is TGTGCCAGCAGGGCAACAGGGGGGTCCTACAATGAGCAGTTCTTC. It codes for CASRATGGSYNEQFF.

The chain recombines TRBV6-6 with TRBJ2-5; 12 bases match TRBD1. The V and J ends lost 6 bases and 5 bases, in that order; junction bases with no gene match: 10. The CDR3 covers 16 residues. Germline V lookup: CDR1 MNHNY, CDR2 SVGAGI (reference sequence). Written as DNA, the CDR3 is TGTGCCAGCAGCCCAATCGGCGGGACAGGGGGCGAGACCCAGTACTTC. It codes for CASSPIGGTGGETQYF.

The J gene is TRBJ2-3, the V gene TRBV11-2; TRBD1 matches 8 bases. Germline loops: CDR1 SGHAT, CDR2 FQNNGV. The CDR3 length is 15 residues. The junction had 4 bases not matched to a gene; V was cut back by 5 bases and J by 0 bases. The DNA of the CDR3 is TGTGCCAGCAGCCGATACAGGGGGAGCACAGATACGCAGTATTTT. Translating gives CASSRYRGSTDTQYF.